This TCR beta chain originates from a study of T cell repertoires in cytomegalovirus infection. For the study at large: Newly reported HLA-C-restricted and thoroughly characterized HLA-B-restricted CMV epitopes were employed. Through public TCR beta signatures, both CMV infection and matching HLA type were indicated.

V lost 7 bases to trimming and J lost 7 bases; unmatched junction nucleotides: 9. The CDR3 has 15 residues. From germline, CDR1 is MDHEN and CDR2 SYDVKM. This clonotype has more than one count but fewer than ten. No antigen is known for it. One entry per CDR3 protein, called by TCRdb with MiXCR from the reads. The table lists 40,000 to 55,000 distinct CDR3 sequences, 20% to 25% of them singletons. The rearrangement uses TRBV28 and TRBJ2-1; 11 positions match TRBD2. The source is a human donor in good health (CMV status not recorded). Some clones in this sample may be carry-over from other donors' samples. Material: CD8+ T cells from cultured PBMCs, obtained from culture after CMV antigen stimulation. In DNA form, the CDR3 reads TGTGCCAGCACCATGACTAGCGGGAACCTTAATGAGCAGTTCTTC. Translating gives CASTMTSGNLNEQFF.